This T cell receptor beta chain was identified in a study of Tregs in tolerant kidney transplant recipients. This clone was picked up one time. Its antigen remains unidentified. Using immunoSEQ multiplex PCR, the repertoire was profiled, and TCRdb retains in-frame clones only, with some absent. This table holds tens of thousands of clones, 93% found once. Study results and caveats: The small number of patients limits these findings pending further validation. In tolerant patients, donor-specific Tregs outgrew total Tregs, suggesting antigen-driven expansion. The most relevant donor-specific Treg TCRbeta repertoire apparently came from expansion with activated donor B cells. No direct test of biological reproducibility was done here.

The CDR3 totals 15 residues. Trimming took 5 bases from V and 1 from J, leaving 12 bases between them. The germline V gene has CDR1 SGHTA and CDR2 FQGNSA. This receptor was identified in a human donor who received a combined kidney and bone marrow transplant. The chain is built from TRBV7-2 and TRBJ1-3; D not resolved. This material consisted of CD4+ T cells from blood, taken before the transplant. The CDR3: CASSQLVFSGNTIYF. CDR3 DNA: TGTGCCAGCAGCCAATTAGTCTTTTCTGGAAACACCATATATTTT.